The 16 T cell receptor beta chains listed next were all sequenced from one sample in a study of CD8+ T cells in alopecia areata. Isolated RNA was reverse transcribed into cDNA used as the sequencing template. Here immunoSEQ multiplex PCR was the method, and the copy in TCRdb shows in-frame clones only, minus some. This table holds 200,000 to 250,000 clones, approximately 38% found once. As for treatment: oral pan-JAK inhibitor, 5-10 mg twice daily. Sample: CD4+ T cells sorted from blood, taken between weeks 30 and 35, from a patient treated with tofacitinib. The receptor set was obtained from a human donor with alopecia areata.

The V and J genes are TRBV7-3 and TRBJ2-7, with 12 bases matching TRBD1. In germline, CDR1 is SGHTA, CDR2 FQGTGA. V was clipped by 0 bases and J by 7 bases; unmatched bases: 4. This CDR3 has 15 residues. CDR3: CASSLTGQGAEEQYF. The CDR3 coding sequence is TGTGCCAGCAGCTTAACGGGACAGGGGGCGGAAGAGCAGTACTTC.

The CDR3 region is CASRTGMKGTQYF. In DNA, the CDR3 is TGCGCCAGCAGGACAGGGATGAAGGGGACCCAGTACTTC. The genes are TRBV10-2 and TRBJ2-5; 7 nucleotides match TRBD1. The V gene end was trimmed by 6 bases and the J gene end by 7 bases; junction bases not matched to a gene: 8. The CDR3 extends over 13 amino acids. Germline V CDR1 and CDR2: WSHSY, SAAADI.

The genes are TRBV30 and TRBJ2-3, with a tentative D call TRBD2 (6 bases). Germline values: CDR1 GTSNPN, CDR2 SVGIG (reference sequence). The length of the CDR3 is 14 residues. V lost 6 bases to trimming and J lost 0 bases, with 13 bases between them. The CDR3 reads CACHTGTSTDTQYF. CDR3 in DNA: TGTGCCTGTCATACCGGGACTAGCACAGATACGCAGTATTTT.

This chain joins TRBV7-3 and TRBJ1-3; D remains ambiguous. V was trimmed by 2 bases and J by 7 bases, leaving 9 bases between them. The CDR3 contains 13 residues. CDR1 SGHTA and CDR2 FQGTGA come from the germline V gene. Here the CDR3 reads CASSLGLGNTIYF. CDR3 coding DNA: TGTGCCAGCAGCTTAGGGCTCGGCAACACCATATATTTT. Together with reference TRBV7-3 and TRBJ1-3, the CDR3 gives the full variable domain: GAGVSQTPSNKVTEKGKYVELRCDPISGHTALYWYRQSLGQGPEFLIYFQGTGAADDSGLPNDRFFAVRPEGSVSTLKIQRTERGDSAVYLCASSLGLGNTIYFGEGSWLTVV.

This clone was seen more than once but under ten times. V is TRBV5-4 and J is TRBJ2-3, with D possibly matching TRBD2 (5 bases). Germline CDR1 is SGHNT and CDR2 is YYREEE (reference sequence). The CDR3 sequence is 11 residues long. Trimming stripped 6 bases from V and 8 bases from J, with 10 bases between. CDR3: CASKASGTQYF. The CDR3 DNA follows: TGTGCCAGCAAGGCCAGCGGTACGCAGTATTTT. The entire variable domain, with the rest obtained from reference TRBV5-4 and TRBJ2-3, is as follows: ETGVTQSPTHLIKTRGQQVTLRCSSQSGHNTVSWYQQALGQGPQFIFQYYREEENGRGNFPPRFSGLQFPNYSSELNVNALELDDSALYLCASKASGTQYFGPGTRLTVL.

This chain connects TRBV5-1 to TRBJ2-2; tentatively, D is TRBD2 (6 bases). The germline V and J ends were trimmed by 0 bases and 2 bases, with 11 bases remaining between them. The CDR3 consists of 16 residues. The germline CDR1 and CDR2 sequences are SGHRS and YFSETQ. CDR3 nucleotides: TGCGCCAGCAGCTTGGTTGCGGGACCTAACACCGGGGAGCTGTTTTTT. This gives the protein CASSLVAGPNTGELFF.

The rearrangement joins TRBV6-1 to TRBJ1-1; 9 nucleotides align to TRBD1. CDR1 MNHNS and CDR2 SASEGT come from the germline V gene. V trimming: 4 bases; J trimming: 3 bases; junction bases outside the gene matches: 6. The CDR3 runs 15 residues. Written as DNA, the CDR3 is TGTGCCAGCAGTGGCCATGGACAGGGGTACACTGAAGCTTTCTTT. This encodes CASSGHGQGYTEAFF.

The chain recombines TRBV25-1 with TRBJ2-7, with D tentatively TRBD1 (7 bases). The CDR3 covers 15 residues. Per germline, CDR1 MGHDK and CDR2 SYGVNS. The V end lost 5 bases, the J end lost 3 bases, and 17 bases lay between the germline ends. Written as DNA, the CDR3 is TGTGCCAGCAGTCCCGGGAACAGGGGAGGCTACGAGCAGTACTTC. It specifies CASSPGNRGGYEQYF.

The V gene is TRBV30, the J gene TRBJ2-7, with D unclear. The CDR3 is 19 residues long. Trimming stripped 4 bases from V and 0 bases from J, with 28 bases between. Germline loops: CDR1 GTSNPN, CDR2 SVGIG (reference sequence). The CDR3 protein is CAWTSTRSLVYRSSYEQYF. The CDR3 DNA reads as TGTGCCTGGACCTCCACCCGGAGCTTGGTCTATAGGAGCTCCTACGAGCAGTACTTC.

The rearrangement uses TRBV2 and TRBJ2-7; 8 nucleotides match TRBD2. Germline V lookup: CDR1 SNHLY, CDR2 FYNNEI. The CDR3 spans 14 residues. The J segment lost 0 bases and the V segment lost 8 bases, leaving 6 bases of the junction unmatched. For the CDR3, the DNA is TGTGCCAGCCTACTAGCGGTAAGCTCCTACGAGCAGTACTTC. This encodes CASLLAVSSYEQYF.

The rearrangement joins TRBV7-8 to TRBJ1-6, with 7 bases matching TRBD1. The CDR3 extends over 15 amino acids. V lost 2 bases to trimming and J lost 9 bases; unmatched junction nucleotides: 7. CDR1 SGHVS and CDR2 FQNEAQ come from the germline V gene. The CDR3 DNA reads TGTGCCAGCAGCTTAAGCACAGGGGTCGGTTCACCCCTCCACTTT. Translated: CASSLSTGVGSPLHF.

This sequence joins TRBV29-1 and TRBJ2-5; D is perhaps TRBD2 (6 bases). The CDR3 consists of 13 residues. Germline assignment: CDR1 SQVTM and CDR2 ANQGSEA. V was cut by 2 bases and J by 11 bases, with 18 bases left in between. Written as DNA, the CDR3 is TGCAGCGTTGAACGGGACTCCACCCCGGGGCAGTACTTC. Translating gives CSVERDSTPGQYF.

Only a few counts were recorded for this clone. The V and J genes are TRBV27 and TRBJ2-3, with 9 bases fitting TRBD2. From germline, CDR1 is MNHEY and CDR2 SMNVEV (reference sequence). The CDR3 sequence is 17 residues long. J was trimmed by 2 bases and V by 3 bases; bases with no gene match: 9. The CDR3 sequence: CASSFFGTSLFTDTQYF. CDR3 nucleotides: TGTGCCAGCAGTTTCTTTGGGACTAGCTTGTTCACAGATACGCAGTATTTT.

The V and J genes are TRBV18 and TRBJ1-5; 8 bases match TRBD1. This CDR3 has 15 residues. With 2 bases clipped from V and 3 bases from J, the junction kept 3 bases outside the gene matches. Germline CDR1 is KGHSH and CDR2 is LQKENI. The CDR3 nucleotides are TGTGCCAGCTCACCAGGACAGGGTAACAATCAGCCCCAGCATTTT. It codes for CASSPGQGNNQPQHF.

The chain employs TRBV9 and TRBJ2-3; perhaps TRBD1 as D (5 bases). Per the germline V gene, CDR1 is SGDLS and CDR2 is YYNGEE. Between the trimmed V and J ends, which lost 0 bases and 4 bases, there was a span of 9 bases. This CDR3 has 14 amino acids. CDR3 sequence (DNA): TGTGCCAGCAGCGTAGGGGGCAGCGCAGATACGCAGTATTTT. It translates to CASSVGGSADTQYF.

The chain has TRBV2 and TRBJ1-1, with no clear D. V was pared by 6 bases and J by 4 bases, with 15 bases between. The CDR3 spans 14 residues. Germline values: CDR1 SNHLY, CDR2 FYNNEI. For the CDR3, the DNA is TGTGCCAGCAGAGCAATGCAGGTGAGCACTGAAGCTTTCTTT. Amino acid sequence: CASRAMQVSTEAFF.